One and the same sample provided the 11 T cell receptor beta chains below, sequenced in a study of shared clonotypes between healthy human individuals. Here immunoSEQ multiplex PCR was the method, and the copy in TCRdb shows in-frame clones only, minus some. Counted here are 2.3 million or so clones, over 85% occurring once; the ten biggest clones make up 0.39%. The specimen was naive CD4+ T cells from PBMCs. Indicated subset: CD45RA+ positively selected. These receptors originate from a man aged 18 to 35 in good health. Some clones in this sample may be carry-over from other donors' samples.

About this clone: Different DNA sequences within this sample yield the same CDR3. The chain recombines TRBV5-1 with TRBJ1-2; no reliable D call. Germline-derived CDR1 and CDR2 are SGHRS and YFSETQ. The CDR3 has 13 amino acids. Between the trimmed V and J ends, which lost 2 bases and 2 bases, there was a span of 7 bases. Written as DNA, the CDR3 is TGCGCCAGCAGCTTAAGCCAGAACTATGGCTACACCTTC. Translated: CASSLSQNYGYTF.

The rearrangement links TRBV9 to TRBJ1-2; tentative D call: TRBD1 (5 bases). CDR3 length equals 14 residues. Per germline, CDR1 SGDLS and CDR2 YYNGEE. Between the trimmed V and J ends, which lost 0 bases and 4 bases, there was a span of 10 bases. The CDR3 loop reads CASSVVSGAYGYTF. The CDR3 bases are TGTGCCAGCAGCGTAGTTAGTGGGGCCTATGGCTACACCTTC.

The chain carries TRBV30 and TRBJ2-7, with TRBD2 as a possible D gene (6 bases). The CDR3 extends over 13 amino acids. In germline, CDR1 is GTSNPN, CDR2 SVGIG (reference sequence). The germline V and J ends were trimmed by 2 bases and 3 bases, with 11 bases remaining between them. The CDR3 sequence is CAWSPDYNYEQYF. The CDR3, as DNA: TGTGCCTGGAGTCCGGACTACAACTACGAGCAGTACTTC.

The chain uses TRBV11-2 and TRBJ1-3; 8 bases fit TRBD1. The CDR3 contains 15 residues. The J segment lost 6 bases and the V segment lost 2 bases, leaving 6 bases of the junction unmatched. The germline V gene encodes CDR1 SGHAT and CDR2 FQNNGV. The CDR3 sequence: CASSLRTGSENTIYF. Written as DNA, the CDR3 is TGTGCCAGCAGCTTAAGGACAGGGAGTGAAAACACCATATATTTT.

The chain recombines TRBV19 with TRBJ1-2, with D unclear. V lost 6 bases, J lost 8 bases, and 22 bases lay in between. The V gene's germline CDR1 is LNHDA and CDR2 SQIVND (reference sequence). The CDR3 is 15 amino acids. The CDR3 reads CASRMDGPAEMGYTF. The CDR3 DNA follows: TGTGCCAGTAGGATGGACGGACCGGCGGAGATGGGCTACACCTTC.

This clone was counted between two and nine times. The V call is TRBV7-9, the J call TRBJ1-5, with a weak D call TRBD1 (5 bases). CDR3 length: 13 amino acids. CDR1 SEHNR and CDR2 FQNEAQ come from the germline V gene (reference sequence). V was cut by 5 bases and J by 6 bases, with 11 bases left in between. The DNA for the CDR3 is TGTGCCAGCAGCCCATCAGGGTTTCAGCCCCAGCATTTT. Protein product: CASSPSGFQPQHF. Full variable domain (rest looked up from reference TRBV7-9 and TRBJ1-5): DTGVSQNPRHKITKRGQNVTFRCDPISEHNRLYWYRQTLGQGPEFLTYFQNEAQLEKSRLLSDRFSAERPKGSFSTLEIQRTEQGDSAMYLCASSPSGFQPQHFGDGTRLSIL.

The J gene is TRBJ2-1, the V gene TRBV6-5; TRBD1 matches 7 bases. In germline, CDR1 is MNHEY, CDR2 SVGAGI. There are 15 residues in the CDR3. The ends lost 5 bases at V and 6 bases at J; junction bases unmatched: 10. CDR3 in DNA: TGTGCCAGCAGTCGGCGACAGGGCATTGTCAATGAGCAGTTCTTC. Protein product: CASSRRQGIVNEQFF.

On this clone itself: Other DNA sequences in the sample encode the same CDR3. The J gene is TRBJ2-7, the V gene TRBV29-1; 7 positions agree with TRBD1. Germline values: CDR1 SQVTM, CDR2 ANQGSEA. Germline trimming cut 4 bases from V and 3 bases from J; bases unmatched to any gene: 3. The CDR3 runs to 12 residues. Here the CDR3 reads CSVGGQSYEQYF. The CDR3 nucleotides read TGCAGCGTTGGGGGACAGAGCTACGAGCAGTACTTC.

CDR3 DNA sequence: TGCGCCAGCAGCCGTTCCGGGACAGGGAGCCAAGAGACCCAGTACTTC. Its translation: CASSRSGTGSQETQYF. The rearrangement joins TRBV5-1 to TRBJ2-5, with 9 bases fitting TRBD1. This CDR3 has 16 residues. V was clipped by 4 bases and J by 1 base; unmatched bases: 8. The germline CDR1 and CDR2 sequences are SGHRS and YFSETQ.

The chain uses TRBV29-1 and TRBJ2-6; D remains unclear. The V gene's germline CDR1 is SQVTM and CDR2 ANQGSEA. V was clipped by 3 bases and J by 6 bases, with 3 bases between them. The CDR3 sequence is 11 residues long. As DNA, the CDR3 is TGCAGCGTTGACGTGGCCAACGTCCTGACTTTC. Protein sequence: CSVDVANVLTF.

This sequence joins TRBV7-9 and TRBJ2-7; D might be TRBD2 (5 bases). The CDR3 extends over 14 amino acids. The V gene's germline CDR1 is SEHNR and CDR2 FQNEAQ (reference sequence). V lost 4 bases to trimming and J lost 6 bases, with 16 bases between them. CDR3 coding DNA: TGTGCCAGCAGCTCCTTAGAGGGCCGCGGCGAGCAGTACTTC. Translated, it gives CASSSLEGRGEQYF.